This T cell receptor beta chain comes out of a study of identical twins. Broader study findings: Conclusions came from cross-sectional statistical analysis, not from following the same donors. Sequences that were out-of-frame, alpha and twin-shared displayed an excess of low generation probability.

Healthy Caucasian individuals made up all the donors. MiXCR was run by TCRdb on the 5' RACE reads, yielding one entry per CDR3 protein. The table has under 450,000 distinct CDR3 sequences, approximately 17% seen once. In its sample, this clonotype was seen many times. The target antigen is unknown. The V gene lost 4 bases and the J gene lost 4 bases, with 10 bases spanning the gap. The CDR3 has 13 residues. CDR1 is MNHEY and CDR2 is SVGAGI in the germline V gene. V gene TRBV6-5 combines with J gene TRBJ1-2; D possibly corresponds to TRBD1 (6 bases). This receptor was taken from a man over 45 in good health. The sample taken for sequencing was naive T cells sorted from blood. In DNA, the CDR3 is TGTGCCAGCAGTTTCGGACAGCTCTATGGCTACACCTTC. As protein: CASSFGQLYGYTF.